This paragraph reports one T cell receptor beta chain. Its antigen is not known. The germline V gene encodes CDR1 SGHVS and CDR2 FQNEAQ. V lost 5 bases to trimming and J lost 7 bases, with 17 bases between them. The CDR3 runs 14 residues. These data are taken from a study of neoadjuvant anti-PD-1 for oral cavity cancer. Blood libraries mostly used roughly 440 ng genomic DNA, six replicates each. The table came from immunoSEQ multiplex PCR; TCRdb's copy has only in-frame clones and leaves some out. This repertoire shows around 13,000 clones, 75% found once; its top ten account for about 2.2%. Whole-study results and caveats: PBMC Gini-index clonality exceeded responders' in non-responders post-nivolumab.

Time point given: after neoadjuvant nivolumab, at surgical resection. Stage II-IVA oral cavity squamous cell carcinoma was new and untreated by systemic or radiation therapy. The sample consisted of PBMCs, taken after nivolumab (anti-PD-1) treatment. The source of this sequence is a person between 40 and 85 years old with oral cavity squamous cell carcinoma. J is TRBJ1-2 and V is TRBV7-8, with D unclear. CDR3 in DNA: TGTGCCAGCAGCCCACGACCAGACGTGGGTGGCTACACCTTC. Amino acid sequence: CASSPRPDVGGYTF.